Listed below are T cell receptor beta chains from one sample, sequenced in a study of blood T cell repertoires in COVID-19. The protocol was immunoSEQ multiplex PCR, while the TCRdb copy is restricted to in-frame clones and leaves out a portion. The table has nearly 60,000 clones, about 90% seen once; the top ten hold 10% to 15%. The sample taken for sequencing was peripheral blood. All receptors come from a man aged 60 to 75 with active COVID-19. Both conserved end residues are part of each CDR3. D genes are given only for firm matches. Expanded clones get a size class; other rows say once, few or many, or leave the size out.

d_call | clone_size | j_call | v_call | cdr3_aa | cdr3_nt
- | - | TRBJ2-2 | TRBV7-3 | CASRPQGNGELFF | TGTGCCAGCAGACCCCAGGGGAACGGGGAGCTGTTTTTT
- | - | TRBJ1-1 | TRBV11-2 | CASSSEADTEAFF | TGTGCCAGCAGCTCCGAAGCCGACACTGAAGCTTTCTTT
TRBD1 | - | TRBJ2-6 | TRBV19 | CASSSQGGGNSGANVLTF | TGTGCCAGTAGTTCACAGGGGGGTGGGAACTCTGGGGCCAACGTCCTGACTTTC
- | - | TRBJ1-6 | TRBV10-3 | CAISESGTTSSPLHF | TGTGCCATCAGTGAGTCCGGGACTACGTCCTCACCCCTCCACTTT
TRBD2 | once | TRBJ2-5 | TRBV27 | CASSFYLAGGQETQYF | TGTGCCAGCAGTTTTTATCTAGCGGGGGGCCAAGAGACCCAGTACTTC
- | - | TRBJ2-1 | TRBV6-4 | CASSDSELAHNEQFF | TGTGCCAGCAGTGACTCGGAACTAGCCCACAATGAGCAGTTCTTC
- | - | TRBJ1-6 | TRBV10-3 | CAISPNLGAFPPLHF | TGTGCCATCAGCCCCAACTTAGGGGCATTCCCACCCCTCCACTTT
TRBD2 | - | TRBJ2-5 | TRBV6-5 | CASSRAGAQYF | TGTGCCAGCAGCCGAGCGGGGGCCCAGTACTTC
- | - | TRBJ1-1 | TRBV7-2 | CASRRAPGRVGVGDTEAFF | TGTGCCAGCAGACGCGCGCCGGGTCGGGTAGGAGTCGGGGACACTGAAGCTTTCTTT
TRBD2 | - | TRBJ2-7 | TRBV5-5 | CASSLGGTTKYEQYF | TGTGCCAGCAGCTTGGGAGGGACTACCAAATACGAGCAGTACTTC
- | - | TRBJ1-1 | TRBV10-3 | CAISDPGTENTEAFF | TGTGCCATCAGTGATCCAGGCACGGAGAACACTGAAGCTTTCTTT
TRBD1 | - | TRBJ2-1 | TRBV11-2 | CASSLGTGILSYNEQFF | TGTGCCAGCAGCCTCGGGACAGGGATACTTAGTTACAATGAGCAGTTCTTC
- | once | TRBJ1-1 | TRBV30 | CAWSRGLGGTEAFF | TGTGCCTGGAGTAGGGGCTTGGGGGGCACTGAAGCTTTCTTT
TRBD2 | - | TRBJ2-5 | TRBV4-2 | CASSQDFKTSVTQYF | TGTGCCAGCAGCCAAGATTTTAAGACTAGCGTCACCCAGTACTTC
TRBD2 | - | TRBJ2-3 | TRBV3-1/TRBV3-2 | CASSQATGGPPTQYF | TGTGCCAGCAGCCAGGCTACGGGGGGGCCGCCTACGCAGTATTTT
- | - | TRBJ2-3 | TRBV12-3/TRBV12-4 | CASSLGYTDTQYF | TGTGCCAGCAGTTTGGGCTACACAGATACGCAGTATTTT
- | - | TRBJ2-5 | TRBV4-1 | CASSQDAQQETQYF | TGCGCCAGCAGCCAAGACGCACAGCAAGAGACCCAGTACTTC
TRBD1 | - | TRBJ1-1 | TRBV5-1 | CASSSGSGTVTEAFF | TGCGCCAGCAGCTCCGGATCCGGGACAGTCACTGAAGCTTTCTTT
TRBD1 | once | TRBJ2-4 | TRBV6-5 | CASRGTGRENIQYF | TGTGCCAGCAGAGGGACAGGGCGAGAGAACATTCAGTACTTC
TRBD1 | once | TRBJ1-5 | TRBV18 | CASSPDRFQPQHF | TGTGCCAGCTCACCGGACAGGTTTCAGCCCCAGCATTTT
- | once | TRBJ2-2 | TRBV29-1 | CSSHELNTGELFF | TGCAGCTCCCACGAGTTGAACACCGGGGAGCTGTTTTTT
TRBD1 | few | TRBJ1-5 | TRBV7-2 | CASSSGTGAAQPQHF | TGTGCCAGCAGCTCCGGGACAGGGGCGGCTCAGCCCCAGCATTTT
- | - | TRBJ2-1 | TRBV12-3/TRBV12-4 | CASRYRVNEQFF | TGTGCCAGCAGATACAGGGTCAATGAGCAGTTCTTC
- | - | TRBJ2-7 | TRBV9 | CASSAGLFHEQYF | TGTGCCAGCAGCGCAGGACTCTTCCACGAGCAGTACTTC